The following is a T cell receptor beta chain sequence with its context. The antigen remains unidentified. This entry is derived from a study of graft-versus-host responses after intestinal transplantation. Looking at the study overall: Each patient got anti-thymocyte globulin induction, then tacrolimus and steroids for two to four years.

Trimming took off 4 bases at V and 7 bases at J, with 8 bases between the two ends. This CDR3 region has 12 residues. The germline V gene encodes CDR1 MNHEY and CDR2 SMNVEV (reference sequence). Libraries were prepared by immunoSEQ multiplex PCR; TCRdb keeps only in-frame clonotypes and omits some of them. The table shows tens of thousands of clones, with 85% to 95% occurring only once. This receptor was taken from a human donor who received an intestinal transplant. This specimen consisted of unstimulated CD8+ T cells sorted from spleen or lymph node cells, obtained before intestinal transplant. The gene calls are TRBV27 and TRBJ2-1; D unresolved. The CDR3, as DNA: TGTGCCAGCAGTTCAACAGCTAATGAGCAGTTCTTC. Translating gives CASSSTANEQFF.